This T cell receptor beta chain appears in the sequencing data of a study of OX40 agonist ivuxolimab in advanced cancers. The sample holds a few counts of this clone. Its antigen remains unknown. Other DNA sequences in the same sample also yield this CDR3. The study, taken as a whole, reports: There were also nonresponders showing low normalized T-cell clonal expansion. By week 6 at 0.1 to 3.0 mg/kg, blood CD4+ and CD8+ T cells had expanded clonally.

V was trimmed by 2 bases and J by 0 bases, leaving 5 bases between them. CDR1 is SGHRS and CDR2 is YFSETQ in the germline V gene. This CDR3 has 14 amino acids. Profiling relied on immunoSEQ multiplex PCR, and the TCRdb table lists in-frame clones only, not all of them. The sample contains about 110,000 clones, around 90% of which appear only once. This receptor was taken from an adult with an advanced solid tumor such as melanoma, head and neck, liver or kidney cancer. Sequenced here: CD4+ or CD8+ T cells sorted from blood, sampled in a trial of the OX40 agonist ivuxolimab. The chain links TRBV5-1 to TRBJ1-4; D is ambiguous. The CDR3: CASSFGATNEKLFF. The CDR3, as DNA: TGCGCCAGCAGCTTCGGCGCAACTAATGAAAAACTGTTTTTT. Based on the CDR3 plus reference TRBV5-1 and TRBJ1-4, the full variable domain is KAGVTQTPRYLIKTRGQQVTLSCSPISGHRSVSWYQQTPGQGLQFLFEYFSETQRNKGNFPGRFSGRQFSNSRSEMNVSTLELGDSALYLCASSFGATNEKLFFGSGTQLSVL.